Given below is one T cell receptor (beta chain) in context. This clone's antigen is unknown. Base qualities are not recorded, but no much larger clone differs from it by a single base. This record comes from a study of blood T cell repertoires in COVID-19 (dated by TCRdb to the early 2020s). Notes on the research overall: Samples covering the acute and convalescent phases of COVID-19 were provided by collaborators in the United States, Italy and Spain. The material from the prospective study consisted of cDNA or gDNA derived from T cells, B-cell-depleted T cells, or PBMCs. Subjects who had been exposed to COVID-19, were actively infected with it, or had recovered from it provided the deeply sampled blood TCRbeta repertoires that made up the dataset. A freely available public database, intended as a resource for researchers studying the immune response to SARS-CoV-2, is where the repertoires were released. Samples were obtained from the ongoing ImmuneRACE study (first 160 participants) and from about 1,300 subjects provided by 6 global collaborators. Nearly every sample came with metadata listing a de-identified subject ID, COVID-19 status, age in years and sex. Where available, HLA class I and class II types were taken from metadata supplied by the sample provider and were not determined by assay-based typing. The paper's findings and limits, for the study overall: The quantity of clinical and demographic metadata differed by source and by participant and was supplied without curation.

TCRbeta CDR3 regions were amplified from genomic DNA using the immunoSEQ Assay, a bias-controlled multiplex PCR. In the original analysis: The number of nucleated cells in each sample was estimated from the amplification of reference gene primers within the assay. To quantify the absolute abundance of each unique TCRbeta CDR3 rearrangement, sequence reads were collapsed and filtered. For each sample, productive Simpson clonality was calculated by taking the square root of Simpson's diversity index across productive rearrangements. The immuneACCESS repertoire file appears here via TCRdb, limited to in-frame rearrangements. These files lack a portion of the clones; in checked studies, under half of the deficit traces to unresolved V genes, and the cause of the others is not known. That table gives V, J and clone size, and the DNA gave D and trimming. In this sample the table shows 100,000 to 130,000 clones, around nine tenths of which occur a single time. Of the sample, roughly 1.2% is held by the ten largest clones.

Each collaborating institution followed its own protocols to collect whole blood in K2EDTA tubes. For TCRbeta analysis, collaborators shipped samples in one of three forms: frozen whole blood, isolated PBMCs, or DNA extracted from either of those sample types. CDR3 length: 19 amino acids, cysteine to phenylalanine. Left in the record is the CDR3 DNA by itself, 57 bases read in frame from the first base. Trimmed from V: 1 base; trimmed from J: 3 bases; junction bases lacking a gene match: 12. The germline V gene sets CDR1 to SGHNT and CDR2 to YENEEA. The sequenced sample was peripheral blood. The clonotype comes from a woman aged 25-40 years with acute or convalescent COVID-19. The chain is encoded by TRBV11-3 joined to TRBJ2-2; TRBD2 aligns with 9 central bases. CDR3 loop: CASSLGPSGGPTHTGELFF. Here is the DNA: TGTGCCAGCAGCTTAGGCCCCAGCGGGGGGCCCACACACACCGGGGAGCTGTTTTTT. With the portions outside the CDR3 filled from the reference TRBV11-3 and TRBJ2-2 genes, the complete variable region becomes EAGVVQSPRYKIIEKKQPVAFWCNPISGHNTLYWYLQNLGQGPELLIRYENEEAVDDSQLPKDRFSAERLKGVDSTLKIQPAELGDSAVYLCASSLGPSGGPTHTGELFFGEGSRLTVL.